Below, 9 T cell receptor beta chains from the same sample are listed, as sequenced in a study of technical replicates of blood from several donors. TCRdb keeps only in-frame clones here, not all; method: immunoSEQ multiplex PCR. In the table there are 85,000 to 90,000 clones, roughly 90% of which are singletons. The source material was T cells isolated from PBMCs. These receptors were obtained from a human donor in good health.

CDR3 coding DNA: TGTGCCAGCAGCTTAGCCGGGAGTGGCAATGAGCAGTTCTTC. Amino acids: CASSLAGSGNEQFF. The gene calls are TRBV11-3 and TRBJ2-1; perhaps TRBD2 as D (6 bases). The germline V gene has CDR1 SGHNT and CDR2 YENEEA. V gave up 1 base and J gave up 6 bases, with 10 bases separating them. CDR3 length: 14 amino acids.

V and J are TRBV19 and TRBJ1-2; 11 bases align to TRBD1. Germline V gene sequence: CDR1 LNHDA, CDR2 SQIVND (reference sequence). Trimming cost V 5 bases and J 2 bases; bases outside gene matches: 1. The CDR3 extends over 14 amino acids. CDR3 in DNA: TGTGCCAGTAGTGGGACAGGGGGAAACTATGGCTACACCTTC. Residues: CASSGTGGNYGYTF.

The chain is built from TRBV29-1 and TRBJ1-1, with D possibly TRBD1 on 5 matching bases. V lost 7 bases to trimming and J lost 3 bases, with 15 bases between them. The CDR3 extends over 13 amino acids. Germline values: CDR1 SQVTM, CDR2 ANQGSEA. The chain's CDR3 is CSGKQVFDTEAFF. CDR3 in DNA: TGCAGCGGTAAACAGGTCTTCGACACTGAAGCTTTCTTT. The variable domain in full, completed from reference TRBV29-1 and TRBJ1-1, reads SAVISQKPSRDICQRGTSLTIQCQVDSQVTMMFWYRQQPGQSLTLIATANQGSEATYESGFVIDKFPISRPNLTFSTLTVSNMSPEDSSIYLCSGKQVFDTEAFFGQGTRLTVV.

This clone was found once. V and J are TRBV19 and TRBJ2-7, with D possibly being TRBD1 (5 bases). Germline values: CDR1 LNHDA, CDR2 SQIVND (reference sequence). This CDR3 region has 13 residues. V lost 4 bases, J lost 0 bases, and 7 bases lay in between. The CDR3 bases are TGTGCCAGTAGTAACAGGAACTCCTACGAGCAGTACTTC. It codes for CASSNRNSYEQYF.

This clone was seen a few times. The rearrangement links TRBV7-3 to TRBJ1-1; D gene unclear. Germline loops: CDR1 SGHTA, CDR2 FQGTGA. The CDR3 spans 13 residues. Deletions cut 1 base from V and 3 bases from J, with 6 bases between. The DNA of the CDR3 is TGTGCCAGCAGCTTAAGTCGGGACACTGAAGCTTTCTTT. This translates into CASSLSRDTEAFF.

The rearrangement uses TRBV5-1 and TRBJ2-5, with 7 bases aligning to TRBD2. CDR3 length equals 14 residues. Per germline, CDR1 SGHRS and CDR2 YFSETQ. Trimming took 0 bases from V and 4 from J; bases not matched to a gene: 3. CDR3 sequence (DNA): TGCGCCAGCAGCTTGGATAGCGGGTTAGAGACCCAGTACTTC. It yields the protein CASSLDSGLETQYF.

Here the CDR3 DNA reads TGTGCCAGCAGGAGCAACACAGGGGGCGTTTACGAGCAGTACTTC. Translation: CASRSNTGGVYEQYF. This chain joins TRBV11-2 and TRBJ2-7; 9 bases agree with TRBD1. The trim removed 6 bases at V and 4 bases at J, leaving 10 bases unmatched. The CDR3 runs to 15 residues. CDR1 is SGHAT and CDR2 is FQNNGV in the germline V gene.

The CDR3 loop reads CSAAPEETQYF. In nucleotides, the CDR3 is TGCAGTGCTGCCCCCGAGGAGACCCAGTACTTC. The chain has TRBV20-1 and TRBJ2-5; D not certain. Per germline, CDR1 DFQATT and CDR2 SNEGSKA (reference sequence). V was trimmed by 5 bases and J by 5 bases, leaving 9 bases between them. The length of the CDR3 is 11 residues.

The chain couples TRBV2 to TRBJ2-2, with D tentatively TRBD2 (5 bases). Between the trimmed V and J ends, which lost 6 bases and 5 bases, there was a span of 13 bases. Germline V CDR1 and CDR2: SNHLY, FYNNEI. The CDR3 runs to 14 residues. CDR3: CASREVTDTGELFF. CDR3 in DNA: TGTGCCAGCAGGGAGGTGACGGATACCGGGGAGCTGTTTTTT.